This TCR beta chain was captured by sequencing in a study of molecular identifiers for immune sequencing clone quantification. Study outcomes and limitations: Highly expanded clone sizes could be underestimated by identical TCR molecules that share a barcode.

This clonotype has at least ten counts. The antigen is not known. Previously described methods with listed TCR primers produced the bulk TCR libraries. TCRdb ran MiXCR on the PCR reads and lists one entry per CDR3 protein. The sample contains about 97,000 distinct CDR3 sequences, 24% of which appear only once. Trimming cost V 2 bases and J 3 bases, with 11 bases left between them. Per the germline V gene, CDR1 is MGHRA and CDR2 is YSYEKL. CDR3 size: 14 residues. V is TRBV4-1 and J is TRBJ2-7, with a tentative D call TRBD1 (6 bases). Sequenced material: naive CD8+ T cells from blood, with Jurkat cell RNA spiked in. Subset in this sample: FACS-sorted CD8+CD4-CCR7+CD45RA+ naive T cells. The receptor's source is a human donor in good health. Some libraries in this study had Jurkat cell RNA spiked in. The CDR3: CASSQRDKGYEQYF. CDR3 nucleotide sequence: TGCGCCAGCAGCCAACGGGACAAAGGCTACGAGCAGTACTTC.